These 14 T cell receptor beta chains came from one sample sequenced in a study of T cell responses to AZD1222 COVID-19 vaccine. Generated by immunoSEQ multiplex PCR, the TCRdb table keeps only in-frame clones and is missing some. The table records about 130,000 clones, around 84% of them present only once. The material sequenced was peripheral blood, taken on day 0 of AZD1222 vaccination. These receptors were obtained from an adult in good health.

This clone was counted a single time. The J gene is TRBJ1-3, the V gene TRBV28, with D maybe TRBD1 (5 bases). This CDR3 contains 16 residues. V was cut by 3 bases and J by 0 bases, with 12 bases left in between. In germline, CDR1 is MDHEN, CDR2 SYDVKM. The CDR3 bases are TGTGCCAGCAGTTTGGCCAGGGACTACTCTGGAAACACCATATATTTT. It codes for CASSLARDYSGNTIYF.

This chain joins TRBV13 and TRBJ1-2, with no clear D. The germline V gene has CDR1 PRHDT and CDR2 FYEKMQ (reference sequence). The CDR3 extends over 15 amino acids. V lost 0 bases and J 2 bases, leaving 10 bases between the germline ends. CDR3 protein: CASSLGRTINYGYTF. The CDR3 nucleotides read TGTGCCAGCAGCTTAGGCCGAACGATAAACTATGGCTACACCTTC.

This clone was counted once. The chain carries TRBV3-1 (or the pseudogene TRBV3-2) and TRBJ2-4, with 10 bases that match TRBD1. Germline V CDR1 and CDR2: LGHDT, YNNKEL (reference sequence). V lost 0 bases to trimming and J lost 0 bases; unmatched junction nucleotides: 17. This CDR3 has 22 residues. CDR3 loop: CASSQEWGPGQGRIRAKNIQYF. DNA for the CDR3: TGTGCCAGCAGCCAAGAATGGGGGCCGGGACAGGGGCGCATCCGAGCCAAAAACATTCAGTACTTC.

The chain employs TRBV14 and TRBJ2-7, with TRBD1 matching 9 bases. This CDR3 comprises 15 residues. V shed 6 bases and J 6 bases; nucleotides not matched to a gene: 12. Per germline, CDR1 SGHDN and CDR2 FVKESK. The CDR3 region has the DNA TGTGCCAGCAGTTTTTTCGCGGGACAGGGCTTCGAGCAGTACTTC. Translated: CASSFFAGQGFEQYF.

J is TRBJ2-2 and V is TRBV7-3; D remains ambiguous. CDR1 SGHTA and CDR2 FQGTGA come from the germline V gene. V was trimmed by 4 bases and J by 1 base, leaving 4 bases between them. The CDR3 spans 13 residues. CDR3 sequence (DNA): TGTGCCAGCAGCTCCCTGAACACCGGGGAGCTGTTTTTT. Translation gives CASSSLNTGELFF.

V usage is TRBV5-1 and J usage is TRBJ2-2, with 7 bases that match TRBD1. Germline loops: CDR1 SGHRS, CDR2 YFSETQ. The CDR3 is 18 amino acids. J gave up 8 bases and V 2 bases, and 18 bases lay outside the gene matches. CDR3 in amino acids: CASSFPTGEGAVRGELFF. CDR3 bases: TGCGCCAGCAGCTTCCCAACAGGGGAAGGCGCGGTGCGGGGGGAGCTGTTTTTT. Variable domain in full (rest from reference TRBV5-1 and TRBJ2-2): KAGVTQTPRYLIKTRGQQVTLSCSPISGHRSVSWYQQTPGQGLQFLFEYFSETQRNKGNFPGRFSGRQFSNSRSEMNVSTLELGDSALYLCASSFPTGEGAVRGELFFGEGSRLTVL.

The chain uses TRBV7-9 and TRBJ2-1; TRBD1 aligns across 9 bases. The CDR3 has 15 amino acids. V lost 4 bases and J lost 6; bases outside the gene matches: 7. Germline CDR1 reads SEHNR; CDR2 reads FQNEAQ (reference sequence). CDR3 sequence: CASSSRQGETNEQFF. The CDR3 DNA reads TGTGCCAGCAGCTCTCGACAGGGGGAAACCAATGAGCAGTTCTTC.

The genes are TRBV30 and TRBJ1-6, with D unresolved. V was shortened by 0 bases and J by 5 bases, with 5 bases between the two germline ends. This CDR3 has 13 residues. Germline lookup yields CDR1 GTSNPN and CDR2 SVGIG (reference sequence). For the CDR3, the DNA is TGTGCCTGGAGTGTACGAGATAATTCACCCCTCCACTTT. The encoded protein is CAWSVRDNSPLHF.

This clone was found once. The gene calls are TRBV19 and TRBJ1-1; 8 bases fit TRBD1. Germline V gives CDR1 LNHDA, CDR2 SQIVND (reference sequence). CDR3 length equals 16 residues. The junction had 9 bases not matched to a gene; V was cut back by 5 bases and J by 1 base. The CDR3, as DNA: TGTGCCAGTAGTGACCTCAGGGGGCGCAGGAACACTGAAGCTTTCTTT. This gives the protein CASSDLRGRRNTEAFF.

V and J are TRBV19 and TRBJ1-1; tentatively, D is TRBD1 (5 bases). The CDR3 consists of 14 residues. The germline V and J ends were trimmed by 3 bases and 6 bases, with 14 bases remaining between them. Germline values: CDR1 LNHDA, CDR2 SQIVND (reference sequence). In nucleotides, the CDR3 is TGTGCCAGTAGTATCAAGACAGTATTCGCTGAAGCTTTCTTT. It is translated as CASSIKTVFAEAFF.

The genes are TRBV27 and TRBJ2-5; TRBD2 might be the D (7 bases). CDR1 is MNHEY and CDR2 is SMNVEV in the germline V gene (reference sequence). V gave up 4 bases and J gave up 3 bases, with 15 bases separating them. The CDR3 is 15 residues long. This CDR3 reads CASSSSGAGEETQYF. CDR3 sequence (DNA): TGTGCCAGCAGTTCCTCAGGGGCGGGGGAAGAGACCCAGTACTTC.

This clone was recorded a few times. The chain joins TRBV2 to TRBJ2-1; 12 nucleotides match TRBD2. J lost 4 bases, V lost 4 bases, and 5 bases had no gene match. Germline CDR1 is SNHLY and CDR2 is FYNNEI. The CDR3 totals 16 residues. The CDR3 DNA is TGTGCCAGCAGTGGGCCCGGACTAGCGGGGTACAATGAGCAGTTCTTC. Translated: CASSGPGLAGYNEQFF.

J is TRBJ2-3 and V is TRBV7-8, with TRBD2 identical over 9 bases. Germline CDR1 is SGHVS and CDR2 is FQNEAQ. CDR3 size: 15 residues. The ends lost 6 bases at V and 3 bases at J; junction bases unmatched: 7. CDR3 DNA sequence: TGTGCCAGCAGGGGACTAGCCTTGTCTACAGATACGCAGTATTTT. Amino acids: CASRGLALSTDTQYF.

The CDR3, as DNA: TGTGCCAGCAGCTTCAAGCGCGAGCAGTACTTC. Its translation is CASSFKREQYF. The V call is TRBV5-4, the J call TRBJ2-7, with D uncertain. There are 11 residues in the CDR3. Germline assignment: CDR1 SGHNT and CDR2 YYREEE (reference sequence). With 2 bases removed from V and 6 bases from J, the gap between germline ends came to 6 bases.